These T cell receptor beta chains were read from a single sample in a study of response to subunit inactivated influenza vaccine. TCRdb redid the calling of the RT-PCR reads with MiXCR, one entry per CDR3 protein. The sample lists 560,000 or so distinct CDR3 sequences, 7.5% to 8.5% occurring once. Specimen: PBMCs from blood, collected approximately 25 months after vaccination. These receptor sequences come from a man aged 50 to 69 who received an inactivated influenza vaccine. Both conserved end residues are part of each CDR3. Each record gives: clone size, J gene, D gene, V gene, CDR3 DNA, CDR3 protein. The D gene is left open where the match is weak. Not all rows give a size; the values are once, few, many and, for expanded clones, a class.

many	TRBJ2-6	NA	TRBV20-1	TGCAGTGCTAGGACAACTGGGGCCAACGTCCTGACTTTC	CSARTTGANVLTF
few	TRBJ2-2	TRBD2	TRBV12-3/TRBV12-4	TGTGCCAGCAGTCAACTTAGCGGGGCAAAGAACACCGGGGAGCTGTTTTTT	CASSQLSGAKNTGELFF
few	TRBJ1-2	NA	TRBV9	TGTGCCAGCAGCGTTGGCGTTCTTATCGGGGGCAACTATGGCTACACCTTC	CASSVGVLIGGNYGYTF
many	TRBJ2-2	NA	TRBV5-4	TGTGCCAGCAGCCCGATGAGGGGAAACACCGGGGAGCTGTTTTTT	CASSPMRGNTGELFF
NA	TRBJ1-3	TRBD1	TRBV12-3/TRBV12-4	TGTGCCAGCAGTTCGACAGGGGGAAACACCATATATTTT	CASSSTGGNTIYF
few	TRBJ1-4	NA	TRBV5-5	TGTGCCAGCAGCTTGTCGACGGTTGATAATGAAAAACTGTTTTTT	CASSLSTVDNEKLFF
few	TRBJ1-3	NA	TRBV6-1	TGTGCCAGCAGGCCTACGGGGCCCGGAAACACCATATATTTT	CASRPTGPGNTIYF
many	TRBJ1-2	NA	TRBV29-1	TGCAGCGTTGTGTGGGGGGGCGGCTACACCTTC	CSVVWGGGYTF
NA	TRBJ2-5	TRBD1	TRBV28	TGTGCCAGTCAAACCCCAGGGGGCGCGATAGAGACCCAGTACTTC	CASQTPGGAIETQYF
few	TRBJ2-1	TRBD2	TRBV7-8	TGTGCCAGCAGATCGGGACTAGCGGGAGTTGGGCAGTTCTTC	CASRSGLAGVGQFF
NA	TRBJ1-1	NA	TRBV3-1	TGTGCCAGCAGCCGGGGGGGGAACACTGAAGCTTCCTTT	CASSRGGNTEASF
NA	TRBJ2-1	TRBD2	TRBV11-3	TGTGCCAGCAGCTGGGCTAGCGGGGGGTCCTCCTCCTACAATGAGCAGTTCTTC	CASSWASGGSSSYNEQFF
NA	TRBJ1-5	TRBD1	TRBV15	TGTGCCACCAGCAGTGGCCGGGACAGCAACAATCAGCCCCAGCATTTT	CATSSGRDSNNQPQHF
NA	TRBJ2-5	TRBD1	TRBV4-2	TGTGCCAGCAGCCATGCCGGGACAGGGGGCCGAAAGACCCAGTACTTC	CASSHAGTGGRKTQYF
NA	TRBJ2-7	TRBD2	TRBV4-2	TGTGCCAGCAGTCCCGCTGGTGAGCTAGCGGGAACCTACGAGCAGTACTTC	CASSPAGELAGTYEQYF
few	TRBJ1-3	TRBD1	TRBV10-3	TGTGCCATCAACCGACAGGGGCCCTCTGGAAACACCATATATTTT	CAINRQGPSGNTIYF
few	TRBJ2-1	NA	TRBV6-1	TGTGCCAGCACCCTAAACCACCCCGGGACCGCTAAGGGCAATGAGCAGTTCTTC	CASTLNHPGTAKGNEQFF
many	TRBJ2-3	TRBD2	TRBV20-1	TGCAGTTGCTCCTCTAGCGGGAGAGGAAACACAGATACGCAGTATTTT	CSCSSSGRGNTDTQYF
many	TRBJ2-3	NA	TRBV28	TGTGCCAGCAGTTTTCTAGATACGCAGTATTTT	CASSFLDTQYF
few	TRBJ2-7	NA	TRBV12-3/TRBV12-4	TGTGCCAGCAGTTCTGGGGGACATCGCTCCTACGAGCAGTACTTC	CASSSGGHRSYEQYF
many	TRBJ2-1	NA	TRBV20-1	TGCAGTGCTAGGAGGCTAGTGGGGTCCAATGAGCAGTTCTTC	CSARRLVGSNEQFF
NA	TRBJ2-7	TRBD1	TRBV7-9	TGTGCCAGCAGCCCCTGGACAGGGAGGATGGAGCAGTACTTC	CASSPWTGRMEQYF
NA	TRBJ1-5	TRBD1	TRBV30	TGTGCCTGGAGCCCCGGGACAGATCAGCCCCAGCATTTT	CAWSPGTDQPQHF
many	TRBJ2-2	NA	TRBV4-2	TGTGCCAGCAGCCAAGCGCGGGACGGGGAGCTGTTTTTT	CASSQARDGELFF
few	TRBJ1-1	TRBD1	TRBV5-1	TGCGCCAGCAGACGTCCAGGGACAGGGTGGACTGAAGCTTTCTTT	CASRRPGTGWTEAFF
NA	TRBJ1-5	NA	TRBV5-1	TGCGCCAGCAGCCCGGATCTGGGGGGGAATCAGCCCCAGCATTTT	CASSPDLGGNQPQHF
NA	TRBJ2-5	NA	TRBV10-3	TGTGCCATCAGTTCTGGACAGGGCGGGGGGCAAGAGACCCAGTACTTC	CAISSGQGGGQETQYF
NA	TRBJ1-1	NA	TRBV19	TGTGCCAGTAGTATCGAATTGTCCGGAGGATTTGAAGCTTTCTTT	CASSIELSGGFEAFF
many	TRBJ1-2	NA	TRBV12-3/TRBV12-4	TGTGCCAGCAGTTTTCCCCGGGGGTATGGCTACACCTTC	CASSFPRGYGYTF
many	TRBJ2-2	TRBD2	TRBV10-3	TGTGCCAGTATGACCGGGACTAGCTCTGCCGGGGAGCTGTTTTTT	CASMTGTSSAGELFF
few	TRBJ2-7	NA	TRBV6-1	TGTGCCAGCAGTGAAGACTCGAGCTCCTACGAGCAGTACTTC	CASSEDSSSYEQYF
many	TRBJ2-4	NA	TRBV28	TGTGCCAGCAGCCCTGGGGCCGTAGCCAAAAACATTCAGTACTTC	CASSPGAVAKNIQYF
few	TRBJ2-2	NA	TRBV7-9	TGTGCCAGCAGCGGGCCGAGTAACACCGGGGAGCTGTTTTTT	CASSGPSNTGELFF
few	TRBJ2-3	NA	TRBV10-3	TGTGCCATCAGTGAGGGGACTCGCACAGATACGCAGTATTTT	CAISEGTRTDTQYF
NA	TRBJ2-7	NA	TRBV14	TGTGCCAGCAGCCAAGATCCAGGTAGCGTCTACGAGCAGTACTTC	CASSQDPGSVYEQYF
NA	TRBJ2-5	TRBD2	TRBV6-1	TGTGCCAGCAGTCCAGGGACTAGCGGGAGGGCAGGTCGACAAGAGACCCAGTACTTC	CASSPGTSGRAGRQETQYF
NA	TRBJ1-1	NA	TRBV9	TGTGCCAGCAGCGGCCGAGACAGGTTGAACACTGAAGCTTTCTTT	CASSGRDRLNTEAFF
NA	TRBJ1-1	NA	TRBV12-3/TRBV12-4	TGTGCCAGCAGTTTACTTCTGGGGGGAGCTTTCTTT	CASSLLLGGAFF
few	TRBJ2-1	NA	TRBV18	TGTGCCAGCTCGGAAAGCGGAAACCTATACAATGAGCAGTTCTTC	CASSESGNLYNEQFF
NA	TRBJ2-5	TRBD1	TRBV12-3/TRBV12-4	TGTGCCAGTTCGGACAGGGGATCGGAGACCCAGTACTTC	CASSDRGSETQYF
many	TRBJ2-7	NA	TRBV6-5	TGTGCCAGCAGTCGGACCCCCTACGAGCAGTACTTC	CASSRTPYEQYF